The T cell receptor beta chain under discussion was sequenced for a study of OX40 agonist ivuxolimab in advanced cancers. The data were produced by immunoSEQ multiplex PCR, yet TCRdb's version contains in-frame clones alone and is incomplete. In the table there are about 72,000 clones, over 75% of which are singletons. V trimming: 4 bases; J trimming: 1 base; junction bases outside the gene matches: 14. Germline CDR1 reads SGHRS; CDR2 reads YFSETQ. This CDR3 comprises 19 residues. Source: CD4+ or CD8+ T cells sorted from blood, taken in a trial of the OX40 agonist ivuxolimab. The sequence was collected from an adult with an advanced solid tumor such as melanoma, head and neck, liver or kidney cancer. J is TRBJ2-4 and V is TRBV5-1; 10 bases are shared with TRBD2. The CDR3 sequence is CASSGVASGSLAAKNIQYF. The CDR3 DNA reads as TGCGCCAGCAGCGGGGTGGCTAGCGGGAGTTTAGCGGCCAAAAACATTCAGTACTTC.